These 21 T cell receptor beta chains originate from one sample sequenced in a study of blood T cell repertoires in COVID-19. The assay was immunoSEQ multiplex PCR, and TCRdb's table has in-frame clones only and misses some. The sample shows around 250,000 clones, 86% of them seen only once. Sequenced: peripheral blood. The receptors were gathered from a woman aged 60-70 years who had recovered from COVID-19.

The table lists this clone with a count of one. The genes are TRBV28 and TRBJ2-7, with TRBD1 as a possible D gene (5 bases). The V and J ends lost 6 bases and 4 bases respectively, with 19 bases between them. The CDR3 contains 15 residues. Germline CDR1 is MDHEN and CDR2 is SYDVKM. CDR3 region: CASSTGVPGPYEQYF. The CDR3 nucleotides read TGTGCCAGCAGCACTGGGGTCCCAGGGCCATACGAGCAGTACTTC.

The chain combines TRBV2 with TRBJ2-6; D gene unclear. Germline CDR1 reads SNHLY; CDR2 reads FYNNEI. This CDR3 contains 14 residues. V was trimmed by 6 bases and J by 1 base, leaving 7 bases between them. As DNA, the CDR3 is TGTGCCAGCAGGCTGCTATCTGGGGCCAACGTCCTGACTTTC. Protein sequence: CASRLLSGANVLTF. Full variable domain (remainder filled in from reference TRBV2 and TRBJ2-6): EPEVTQTPSHQVTQMGQEVILRCVPISNHLYFYWYRQILGQKVEFLVSFYNNEISEKSEIFDDQFSVERPDGSNFTLKIRSTKLEDSAMYFCASRLLSGANVLTFGAGSRLTVL.

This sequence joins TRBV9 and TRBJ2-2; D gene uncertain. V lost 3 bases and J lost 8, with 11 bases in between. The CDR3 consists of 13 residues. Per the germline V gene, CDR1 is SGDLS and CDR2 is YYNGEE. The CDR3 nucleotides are TGTGCCAGCAGCGAGGCCCTAGGTGGGGAGCTGTTTTTT. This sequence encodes CASSEALGGELFF.

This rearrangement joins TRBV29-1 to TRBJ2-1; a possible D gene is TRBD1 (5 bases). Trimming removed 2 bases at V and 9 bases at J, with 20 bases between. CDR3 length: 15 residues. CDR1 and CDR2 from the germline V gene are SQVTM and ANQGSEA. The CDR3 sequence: CSVERRANGMGEQFF. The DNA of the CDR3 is TGCAGCGTTGAACGCAGGGCAAATGGTATGGGTGAGCAGTTCTTC.

CDR3 amino acids: CSVLRGGSEKLFF. CDR3 nucleotide sequence: TGCAGCGTTCTAAGGGGGGGTTCAGAAAAACTGTTTTTT. V usage is TRBV29-1 and J usage is TRBJ1-4; possibly TRBD1 for D (6 bases). The CDR3 extends over 13 amino acids. Trimming removed 5 bases from V and 8 bases from J, with 15 bases in between. Looked up from germline, CDR1 is SQVTM and CDR2 is ANQGSEA.

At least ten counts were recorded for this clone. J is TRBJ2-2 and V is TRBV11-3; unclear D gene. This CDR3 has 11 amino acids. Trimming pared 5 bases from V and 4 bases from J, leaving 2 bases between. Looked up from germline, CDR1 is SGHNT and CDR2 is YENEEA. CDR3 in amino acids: CASSLTGELFF. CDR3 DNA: TGTGCCAGCAGCCTCACCGGGGAGCTGTTTTTT.

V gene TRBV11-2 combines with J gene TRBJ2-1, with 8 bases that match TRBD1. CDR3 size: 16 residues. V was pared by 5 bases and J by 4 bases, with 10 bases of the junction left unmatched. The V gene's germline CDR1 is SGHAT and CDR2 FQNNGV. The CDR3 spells CASSVQGVEGYNEQFF. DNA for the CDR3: TGTGCCAGCAGCGTACAGGGGGTCGAAGGATACAATGAGCAGTTCTTC. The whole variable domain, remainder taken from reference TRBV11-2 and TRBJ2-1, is EAGVAQSPRYKIIEKRQSVAFWCNPISGHATLYWYQQILGQGPKLLIQFQNNGVVDDSQLPKDRFSAERLKGVDSTLKIQPAKLEDSAVYLCASSVQGVEGYNEQFFGPGTRLTVL.

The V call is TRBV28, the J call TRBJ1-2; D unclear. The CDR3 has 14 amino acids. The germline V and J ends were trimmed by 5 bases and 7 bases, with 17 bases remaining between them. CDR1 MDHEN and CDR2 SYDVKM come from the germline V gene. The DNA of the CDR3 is TGTGCCAGCAGTATCCTCGGGAGTTTCAGTGGCTACACCTTC. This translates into CASSILGSFSGYTF.

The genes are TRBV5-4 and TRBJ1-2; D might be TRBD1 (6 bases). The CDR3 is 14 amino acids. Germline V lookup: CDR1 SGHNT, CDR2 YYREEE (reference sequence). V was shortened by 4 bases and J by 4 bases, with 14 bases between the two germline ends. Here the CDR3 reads CASSVNTGTYGYTF. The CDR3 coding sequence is TGTGCCAGCAGCGTGAACACAGGGACCTATGGCTACACCTTC. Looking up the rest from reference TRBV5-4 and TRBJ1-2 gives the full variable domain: ETGVTQSPTHLIKTRGQQVTLRCSSQSGHNTVSWYQQALGQGPQFIFQYYREEENGRGNFPPRFSGLQFPNYSSELNVNALELDDSALYLCASSVNTGTYGYTFGSGTRLTVV.

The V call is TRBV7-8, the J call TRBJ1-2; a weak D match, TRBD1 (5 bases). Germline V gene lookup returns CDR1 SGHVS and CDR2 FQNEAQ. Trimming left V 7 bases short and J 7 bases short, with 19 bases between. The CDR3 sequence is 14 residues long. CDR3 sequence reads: CASTIGEGSSGYTF. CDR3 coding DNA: TGTGCCAGCACCATAGGGGAGGGGTCTTCTGGCTACACCTTC.

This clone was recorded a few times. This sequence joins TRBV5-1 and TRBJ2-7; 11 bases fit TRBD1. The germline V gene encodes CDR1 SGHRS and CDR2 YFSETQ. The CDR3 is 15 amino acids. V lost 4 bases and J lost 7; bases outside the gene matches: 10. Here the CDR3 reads CASSQGQGAWEEQYF. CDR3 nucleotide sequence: TGCGCCAGCAGCCAAGGACAGGGGGCATGGGAGGAGCAGTACTTC.

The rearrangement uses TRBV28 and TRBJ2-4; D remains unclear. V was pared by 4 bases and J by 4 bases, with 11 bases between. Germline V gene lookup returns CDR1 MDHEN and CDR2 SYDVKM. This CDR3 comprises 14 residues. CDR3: CASSSYSIKNIQYF. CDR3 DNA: TGTGCCAGCAGTTCCTACTCGATAAAAAACATTCAGTACTTC. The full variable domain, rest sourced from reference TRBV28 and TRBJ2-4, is DVKVTQSSRYLVKRTGEKVFLECVQDMDHENMFWYRQDPGLGLRLIYFSYDVKMKEKGDIPEGYSVSREKKERFSLILESASTNQTSMYLCASSSYSIKNIQYFGAGTRLSVL.

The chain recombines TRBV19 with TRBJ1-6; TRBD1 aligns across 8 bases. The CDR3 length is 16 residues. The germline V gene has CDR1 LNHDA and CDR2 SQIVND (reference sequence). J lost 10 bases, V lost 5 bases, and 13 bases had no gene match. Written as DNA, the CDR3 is TGTGCCAGTAGTCCCGGACAGGGTATATTGCGATCACCCCTCCACTTT. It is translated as CASSPGQGILRSPLHF.

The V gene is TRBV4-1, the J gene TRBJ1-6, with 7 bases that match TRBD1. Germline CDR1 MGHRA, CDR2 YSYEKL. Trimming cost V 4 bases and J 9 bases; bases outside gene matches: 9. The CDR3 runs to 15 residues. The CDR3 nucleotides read TGCGCCAGCAGCCTACAGGGGTCAGGGGGTTCACCCCTCCACTTT. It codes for CASSLQGSGGSPLHF.

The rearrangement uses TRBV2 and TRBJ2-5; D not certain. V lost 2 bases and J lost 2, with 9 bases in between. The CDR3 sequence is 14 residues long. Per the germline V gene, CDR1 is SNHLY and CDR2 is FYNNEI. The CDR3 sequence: CASSEFWQQETQYF. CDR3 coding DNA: TGTGCCAGCAGTGAATTCTGGCAGCAAGAGACCCAGTACTTC.

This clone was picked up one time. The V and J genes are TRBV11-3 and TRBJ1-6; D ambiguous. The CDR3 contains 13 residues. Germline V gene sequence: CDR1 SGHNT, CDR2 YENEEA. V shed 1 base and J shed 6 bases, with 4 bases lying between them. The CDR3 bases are TGTGCCAGCAGCTTAGCTCCTAATTCACCCCTCCACTTT. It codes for CASSLAPNSPLHF.

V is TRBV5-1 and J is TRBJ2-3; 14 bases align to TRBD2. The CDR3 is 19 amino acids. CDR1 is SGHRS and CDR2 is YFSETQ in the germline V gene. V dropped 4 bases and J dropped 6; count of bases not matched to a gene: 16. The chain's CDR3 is CASSPTSGGARSGPDTQYF. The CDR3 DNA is TGCGCCAGCAGCCCGACTAGCGGGGGGGCGCGGTCAGGCCCCGATACGCAGTATTTT. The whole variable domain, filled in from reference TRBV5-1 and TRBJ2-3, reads KAGVTQTPRYLIKTRGQQVTLSCSPISGHRSVSWYQQTPGQGLQFLFEYFSETQRNKGNFPGRFSGRQFSNSRSEMNVSTLELGDSALYLCASSPTSGGARSGPDTQYFGPGTRLTVL.

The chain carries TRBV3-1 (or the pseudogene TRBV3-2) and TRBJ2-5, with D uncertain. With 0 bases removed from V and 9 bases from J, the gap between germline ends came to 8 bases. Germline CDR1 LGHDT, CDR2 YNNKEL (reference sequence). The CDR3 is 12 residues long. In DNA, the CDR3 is TGTGCCAGCAGCCAAGATATCCGGTCCCAGTACTTC. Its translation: CASSQDIRSQYF.

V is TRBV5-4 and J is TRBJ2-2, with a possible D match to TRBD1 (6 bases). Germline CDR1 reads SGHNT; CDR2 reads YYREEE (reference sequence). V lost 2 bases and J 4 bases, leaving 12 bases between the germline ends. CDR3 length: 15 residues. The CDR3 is CASSFSGAITGELFF. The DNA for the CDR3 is TGTGCCAGCAGCTTTTCAGGGGCTATCACCGGGGAGCTGTTTTTT.

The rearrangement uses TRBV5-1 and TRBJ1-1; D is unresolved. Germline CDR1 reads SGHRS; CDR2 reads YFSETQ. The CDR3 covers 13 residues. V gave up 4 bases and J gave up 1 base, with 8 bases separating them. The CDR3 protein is CASSAGTNTEAFF. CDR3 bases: TGCGCCAGCAGCGCGGGAACGAACACTGAAGCTTTCTTT.

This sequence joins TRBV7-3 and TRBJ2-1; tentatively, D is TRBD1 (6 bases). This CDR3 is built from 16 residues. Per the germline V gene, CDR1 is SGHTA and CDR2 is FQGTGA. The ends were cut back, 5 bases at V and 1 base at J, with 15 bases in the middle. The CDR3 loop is CASSRDTGTSYNEQFF. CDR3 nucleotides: TGTGCCAGCAGCCGTGACACCGGGACATCCTACAATGAGCAGTTCTTC.